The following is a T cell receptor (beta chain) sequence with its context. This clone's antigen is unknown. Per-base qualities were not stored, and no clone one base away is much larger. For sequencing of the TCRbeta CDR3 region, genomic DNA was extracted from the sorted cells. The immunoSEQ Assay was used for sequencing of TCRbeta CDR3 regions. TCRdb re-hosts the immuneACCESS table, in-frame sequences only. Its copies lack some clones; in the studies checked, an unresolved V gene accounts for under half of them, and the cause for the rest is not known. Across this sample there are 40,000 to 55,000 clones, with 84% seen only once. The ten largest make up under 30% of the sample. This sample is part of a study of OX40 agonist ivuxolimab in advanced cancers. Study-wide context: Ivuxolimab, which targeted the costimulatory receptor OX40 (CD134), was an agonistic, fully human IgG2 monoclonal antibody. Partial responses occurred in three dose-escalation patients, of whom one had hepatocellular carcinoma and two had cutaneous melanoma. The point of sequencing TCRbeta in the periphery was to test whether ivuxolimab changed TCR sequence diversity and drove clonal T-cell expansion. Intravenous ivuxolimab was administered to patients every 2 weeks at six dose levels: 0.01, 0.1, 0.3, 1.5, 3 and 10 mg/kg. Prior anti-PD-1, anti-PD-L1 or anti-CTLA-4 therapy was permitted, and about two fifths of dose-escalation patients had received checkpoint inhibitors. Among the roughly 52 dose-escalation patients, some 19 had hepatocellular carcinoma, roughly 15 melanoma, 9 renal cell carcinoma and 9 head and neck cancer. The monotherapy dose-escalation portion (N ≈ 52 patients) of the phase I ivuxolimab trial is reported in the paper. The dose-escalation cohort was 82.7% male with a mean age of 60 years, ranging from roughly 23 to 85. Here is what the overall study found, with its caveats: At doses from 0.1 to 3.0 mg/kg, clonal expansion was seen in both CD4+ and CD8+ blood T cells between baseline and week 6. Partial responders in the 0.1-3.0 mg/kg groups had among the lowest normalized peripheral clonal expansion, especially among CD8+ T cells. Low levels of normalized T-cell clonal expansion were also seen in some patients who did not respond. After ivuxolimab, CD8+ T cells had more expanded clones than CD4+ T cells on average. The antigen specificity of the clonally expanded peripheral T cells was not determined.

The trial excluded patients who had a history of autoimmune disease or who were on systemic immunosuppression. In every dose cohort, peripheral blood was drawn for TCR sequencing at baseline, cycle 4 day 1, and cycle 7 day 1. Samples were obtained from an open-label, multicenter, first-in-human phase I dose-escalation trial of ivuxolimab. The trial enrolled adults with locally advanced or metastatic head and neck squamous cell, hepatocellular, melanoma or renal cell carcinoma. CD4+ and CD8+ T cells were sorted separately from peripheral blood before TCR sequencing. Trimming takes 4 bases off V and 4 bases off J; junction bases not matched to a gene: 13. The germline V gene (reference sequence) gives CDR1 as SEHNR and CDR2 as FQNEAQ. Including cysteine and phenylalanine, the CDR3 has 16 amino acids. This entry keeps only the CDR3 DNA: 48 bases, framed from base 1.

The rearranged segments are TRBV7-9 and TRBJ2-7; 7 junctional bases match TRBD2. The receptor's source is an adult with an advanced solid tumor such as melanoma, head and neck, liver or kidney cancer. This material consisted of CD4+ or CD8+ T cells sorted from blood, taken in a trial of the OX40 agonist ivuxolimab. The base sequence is TGTGCCAGCAGCTACAAAGGAGGACTAGAGGCTTACGAGCAGTACTTC. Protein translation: CASSYKGGLEAYEQYF.